This T cell receptor beta chain appears in the sequencing data of a study of blood T cells in healthy people across ages. This clonotype was seen a handful of times. Antigen specificity is unknown. A sample-barcoded 5' primer and a J-beta primer mix were used in a second PCR of roughly 7 to 11 cycles. TCRdb ran MiXCR on the 5' RACE reads and lists one entry per CDR3 protein. The table records fewer than 1,200,000 distinct CDR3 sequences, 20% to 25% of them present only once. Study findings and constraints: Diversity estimates drawn from one million T cells were deemed underestimates.

The CDR3 length is 17 residues. Germline V lookup: CDR1 SGHRS, CDR2 YFSETQ. Trimming removed 4 bases at V and 5 bases at J, with 22 bases between. These records were also assigned to another study, of T cells of mothers and their children. That source adds: When the second PCR was run, its M1S primer added sample barcodes and 2-4 random nucleotides. Thymic selection molds TCR recombination output in a comparable way in related and unrelated pairs. Related mother-child pairs showed slightly higher but non-significant overlap than unrelated pairs.

The chain is built from TRBV5-1 and TRBJ2-1; a possible D gene is TRBD2 (6 bases). Material: blood. This receptor was obtained from a girl aged 2 to 9 in good health. CDR3 loop: CASSGGTRDPKNNEQFF. CDR3 DNA sequence: TGCGCCAGCAGCGGGGGGACCCGGGACCCAAAAAACAATGAGCAGTTCTTC. Combining the CDR3 with reference TRBV5-1 and TRBJ2-1 gives the whole variable domain KAGVTQTPRYLIKTRGQQVTLSCSPISGHRSVSWYQQTPGQGLQFLFEYFSETQRNKGNFPGRFSGRQFSNSRSEMNVSTLELGDSALYLCASSGGTRDPKNNEQFFGPGTRLTVL.